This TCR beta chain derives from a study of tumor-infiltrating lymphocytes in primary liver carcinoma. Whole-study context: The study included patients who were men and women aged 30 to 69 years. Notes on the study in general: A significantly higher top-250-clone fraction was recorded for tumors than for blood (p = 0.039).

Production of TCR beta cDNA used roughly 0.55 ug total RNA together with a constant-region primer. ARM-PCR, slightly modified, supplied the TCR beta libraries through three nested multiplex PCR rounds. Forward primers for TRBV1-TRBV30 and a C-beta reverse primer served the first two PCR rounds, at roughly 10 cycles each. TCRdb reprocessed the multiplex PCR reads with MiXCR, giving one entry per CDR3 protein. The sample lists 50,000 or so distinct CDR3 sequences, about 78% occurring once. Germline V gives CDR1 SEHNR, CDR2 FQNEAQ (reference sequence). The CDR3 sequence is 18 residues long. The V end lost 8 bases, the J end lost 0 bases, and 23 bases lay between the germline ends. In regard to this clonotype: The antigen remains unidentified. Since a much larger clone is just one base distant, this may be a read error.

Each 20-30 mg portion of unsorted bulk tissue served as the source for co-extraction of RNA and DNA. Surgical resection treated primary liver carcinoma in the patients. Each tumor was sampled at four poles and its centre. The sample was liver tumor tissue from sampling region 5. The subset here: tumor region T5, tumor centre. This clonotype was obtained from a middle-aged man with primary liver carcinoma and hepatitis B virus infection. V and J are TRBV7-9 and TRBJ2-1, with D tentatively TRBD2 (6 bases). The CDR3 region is CASGSDSGRGSSYNEQFF. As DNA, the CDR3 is TGTGCCAGCGGCTCCGACTCTGGGCGGGGAAGCTCCTACAATGAGCAGTTCTTC.